These T cell receptor beta chains were read from a single sample in a study of early T cells in non-severe SARS-CoV-2 infection. TCRdb reprocessed the 5' RACE reads via MiXCR and lists one record per CDR3 protein. The repertoire includes approximately 69,000 distinct CDR3 sequences, roughly an eighth of them detected once, and 5.7% sits in the top ten. The input for sequencing was whole blood, taken at baseline. The source of these receptors is an adult who was a healthcare worker with PCR-confirmed SARS-CoV-2 infection or an uninfected control (not recorded which). The CDR3 runs from the conserved cysteine through the conserved F or W. Each record gives: D gene, V gene, J gene, clone size, CDR3 DNA, CDR3 protein. The D gene is left open where the match is weak. Part of the rows lack a size; the others show once, few, many or a class for expanded clones.

d_gene: TRBD1; v_gene: TRBV20-1; j_gene: TRBJ2-7; abundance: many; CDR3nt: TGCAGTGTCCTCGGGACAGGGGTGGAAGAGCAGTACTTC; CDR3aa: CSVLGTGVEEQYF
d_gene: .; v_gene: TRBV9; j_gene: TRBJ2-7; abundance: .; CDR3nt: TGTGCCAGCAGCGTAGGTGCGGGGTCCCTGAACGAGCAGTACTTC; CDR3aa: CASSVGAGSLNEQYF
d_gene: .; v_gene: TRBV2; j_gene: TRBJ2-7; abundance: .; CDR3nt: TGTGCCAGCAGCCAGGGAAGGCCCTACGAGCAGTACTTC; CDR3aa: CASSQGRPYEQYF
d_gene: .; v_gene: TRBV11-1; j_gene: TRBJ1-1; abundance: few; CDR3nt: TGTGCCAGCAGGCCCGCGGCGAGGATCGGATTCACTGAAGCTTTCTTT; CDR3aa: CASRPAARIGFTEAFF
d_gene: .; v_gene: TRBV7-2; j_gene: TRBJ2-5; abundance: many; CDR3nt: TGTGCCAGCAGCTTAGCGGGTACGAACCAAGAGACCCAGTACTTC; CDR3aa: CASSLAGTNQETQYF
d_gene: .; v_gene: TRBV18; j_gene: TRBJ1-1; abundance: few; CDR3nt: TGTGCCAGCTCACTAACAGGGTCTAACACTGAAGCTTTCTTT; CDR3aa: CASSLTGSNTEAFF
d_gene: .; v_gene: TRBV5-1; j_gene: TRBJ2-3; abundance: once; CDR3nt: TGCGCCAGCAGCAACCGAGGATACACAGATACGCAGTATTTT; CDR3aa: CASSNRGYTDTQYF
d_gene: .; v_gene: TRBV20-1; j_gene: TRBJ1-4; abundance: many; CDR3nt: TGCAGTGCTGCGAGGGGAACTAATGAAAAACTGTTTTTT; CDR3aa: CSAARGTNEKLFF
d_gene: TRBD1; v_gene: TRBV14; j_gene: TRBJ2-7; abundance: .; CDR3nt: TGTGCCAGCAGCCCCTGGACAGGGTACGAGCAGTACTTC; CDR3aa: CASSPWTGYEQYF
d_gene: .; v_gene: TRBV11-2; j_gene: TRBJ2-7; abundance: few; CDR3nt: TGTGCCAGCAGCTACAGGGAAAAACGCACCTACGAGCAGTACTTC; CDR3aa: CASSYREKRTYEQYF
d_gene: TRBD2; v_gene: TRBV19; j_gene: TRBJ2-1; abundance: many; CDR3nt: TGTGCCAGTAGTCCATGGCCTCCGTTTAGCGGGAGGACCAATGAGCAGTTCTTC; CDR3aa: CASSPWPPFSGRTNEQFF
d_gene: .; v_gene: TRBV27; j_gene: TRBJ1-3; abundance: few; CDR3nt: TGTGCCAGCAGTTTAGCAGGGCACTCTGGAAACACCATATATTTT; CDR3aa: CASSLAGHSGNTIYF
d_gene: .; v_gene: TRBV29-1; j_gene: TRBJ2-3; abundance: few; CDR3nt: TGCAGCGTTGTCGGCCACACAGATACGCAGTATTTT; CDR3aa: CSVVGHTDTQYF
d_gene: TRBD1; v_gene: TRBV7-6; j_gene: TRBJ1-1; abundance: .; CDR3nt: TGTGCCAGCAGCGCAGACAGGGCCATGAACACTGAAGCTTTCTTT; CDR3aa: CASSADRAMNTEAFF
d_gene: TRBD1; v_gene: TRBV3-1; j_gene: TRBJ2-5; abundance: .; CDR3nt: TGTGCCAGCAGCCAGGGACAGGGGACGGAGACCCAGTACTTC; CDR3aa: CASSQGQGTETQYF
d_gene: .; v_gene: TRBV9; j_gene: TRBJ1-1; abundance: many; CDR3nt: TGTGCCAGCAGCGTAGTCTCGGCTTCGTACACTGAAGCTTTCTTT; CDR3aa: CASSVVSASYTEAFF
d_gene: .; v_gene: TRBV12-3/TRBV12-4; j_gene: TRBJ2-7; abundance: .; CDR3nt: TGTGCCAGCAGTTTGCTCATCGGACACGAGCAGTACTTC; CDR3aa: CASSLLIGHEQYF
d_gene: TRBD2; v_gene: TRBV4-3; j_gene: TRBJ2-1; abundance: many; CDR3nt: TGCGCCAGCAGCCGCGGACTAGACAACAATGAGCAGTTCTTC; CDR3aa: CASSRGLDNNEQFF
d_gene: TRBD1; v_gene: TRBV18; j_gene: TRBJ2-7; abundance: many; CDR3nt: TGTGCCAGCTCAACGGCAGGGGGCAACTACGAGCAGTACTTC; CDR3aa: CASSTAGGNYEQYF
d_gene: TRBD2; v_gene: TRBV12-3/TRBV12-4; j_gene: TRBJ2-3; abundance: .; CDR3nt: TGTGCCAGCCTAACTAGCGGGGGATGGGATACGCAGTATTTT; CDR3aa: CASLTSGGWDTQYF
d_gene: .; v_gene: TRBV2; j_gene: TRBJ2-4; abundance: .; CDR3nt: TGTGCCAGCAGTAACGTCGGGCCGAGGCACATTCAGTACTTC; CDR3aa: CASSNVGPRHIQYF
d_gene: TRBD2; v_gene: TRBV4-3; j_gene: TRBJ2-2; abundance: many; CDR3nt: TGCGCCAGCAGCCAAGGACTAGCGGAGGGAAGCGGGGAGCTGTTTTTT; CDR3aa: CASSQGLAEGSGELFF
d_gene: .; v_gene: TRBV4-2; j_gene: TRBJ1-3; abundance: many; CDR3nt: TGTGCCAGCAGCCAAGATTGGAGGGTCTCTGGAAACACCATATATTTT; CDR3aa: CASSQDWRVSGNTIYF
d_gene: TRBD2; v_gene: TRBV7-6; j_gene: TRBJ2-7; abundance: .; CDR3nt: TGTGCCAGCAGCTCCTTCGGCGGGAGAACCCCCTACGAGCAGTACTTC; CDR3aa: CASSSFGGRTPYEQYF
d_gene: .; v_gene: TRBV4-3; j_gene: TRBJ2-1; abundance: few; CDR3nt: TGCGCCAGCAGCCAAGATGCTAGTCCGGACGTCTACAATGAGCAGTTCTTC; CDR3aa: CASSQDASPDVYNEQFF
d_gene: .; v_gene: TRBV28; j_gene: TRBJ2-1; abundance: many; CDR3nt: TGTGCCAGCAGTGTTGACAGTACCCACAATGAGCAGTTCTTC; CDR3aa: CASSVDSTHNEQFF
d_gene: .; v_gene: TRBV7-9; j_gene: TRBJ2-1; abundance: few; CDR3nt: TGTGCCAGCAGCTTAGTGGGACGAAAAAACAATGAGCAGTTCTTC; CDR3aa: CASSLVGRKNNEQFF
d_gene: TRBD2; v_gene: TRBV7-2; j_gene: TRBJ2-7; abundance: .; CDR3nt: TGTGCCAGCAGCCGGGGGGGGACCTACGAGCAGTACTTC; CDR3aa: CASSRGGTYEQYF
d_gene: .; v_gene: TRBV5-1; j_gene: TRBJ1-2; abundance: few; CDR3nt: TGCGCCAGCAGCTTGGGGACGGATGGCTACACCTTC; CDR3aa: CASSLGTDGYTF
d_gene: .; v_gene: TRBV28; j_gene: TRBJ1-2; abundance: .; CDR3nt: TGTGCCAGCAGTTTAGTCCATGGCTACACCTTC; CDR3aa: CASSLVHGYTF
d_gene: .; v_gene: TRBV4-2; j_gene: TRBJ1-1; abundance: few; CDR3nt: TGTGCCAGCAGCCAAGAGGAATGGGCGGCTGAAGCTTTCTTT; CDR3aa: CASSQEEWAAEAFF
d_gene: TRBD1; v_gene: TRBV5-1; j_gene: TRBJ1-2; abundance: .; CDR3nt: TGCGCCAGCAGCCGGGACAGCTTTTATGGCTACACCTTC; CDR3aa: CASSRDSFYGYTF
d_gene: .; v_gene: TRBV9; j_gene: TRBJ2-7; abundance: .; CDR3nt: TGTGCCAGCAGCGTAGGGAGAGGGGAGCAGTACTTC; CDR3aa: CASSVGRGEQYF
d_gene: TRBD2; v_gene: TRBV7-2; j_gene: TRBJ2-7; abundance: .; CDR3nt: TGTGCCAGCAGCTATCACAGCGGGAGCGGCTACGAGCAGTACTTC; CDR3aa: CASSYHSGSGYEQYF
d_gene: TRBD2; v_gene: TRBV20-1; j_gene: TRBJ2-3; abundance: .; CDR3nt: TGCAGTGCTCCAGGACTAGCGGCAATAGATACGCAGTATTTT; CDR3aa: CSAPGLAAIDTQYF
d_gene: .; v_gene: TRBV7-3; j_gene: TRBJ1-6; abundance: .; CDR3nt: TGTGCCAGCAGCTTAACAGCCGGACGCCGGGCACCCCTCCACTTT; CDR3aa: CASSLTAGRRAPLHF
d_gene: .; v_gene: TRBV6-1; j_gene: TRBJ1-2; abundance: few; CDR3nt: TGTGCCAGCCAGGTCGGCTATGGCTACACCTTC; CDR3aa: CASQVGYGYTF
d_gene: .; v_gene: TRBV12-3/TRBV12-4; j_gene: TRBJ1-6; abundance: few; CDR3nt: TGTGCCAGCAGTCCTAATGGGGGCGCGGGTTCACCCCTCCACTTT; CDR3aa: CASSPNGGAGSPLHF
d_gene: TRBD2; v_gene: TRBV11-3; j_gene: TRBJ2-7; abundance: many; CDR3nt: TGTGCCAGCAGCAGACTAGCGCGGTCCTACGAGCAGTACTTC; CDR3aa: CASSRLARSYEQYF
d_gene: .; v_gene: TRBV24-1; j_gene: TRBJ2-3; abundance: .; CDR3nt: TGTGCCACCAGTGATCTTGGACAGACCACAGATACGCAGTATTTT; CDR3aa: CATSDLGQTTDTQYF
d_gene: .; v_gene: TRBV4-3; j_gene: TRBJ1-1; abundance: .; CDR3nt: TGCGCCAGCAGCCAAGGCCAGGCGACGGGGTCTGAAGCTTTCTTT; CDR3aa: CASSQGQATGSEAFF
d_gene: .; v_gene: TRBV12-3/TRBV12-4; j_gene: TRBJ2-7; abundance: many; CDR3nt: TGTGCCAGCAGTTTCTGGGACCCAAGAGACGAGCAGTACTTC; CDR3aa: CASSFWDPRDEQYF
d_gene: .; v_gene: TRBV12-3/TRBV12-4; j_gene: TRBJ2-6; abundance: many; CDR3nt: TGTGCCAGCAGTTCCCCCTGGTCTGGGGCCAACGTCCTGACTTTC; CDR3aa: CASSSPWSGANVLTF
d_gene: .; v_gene: TRBV5-5; j_gene: TRBJ2-5; abundance: many; CDR3nt: TGTGCCAGCAGCTTGGCCCAGGGTCGGGAGACCCAGTACTTC; CDR3aa: CASSLAQGRETQYF
d_gene: TRBD1; v_gene: TRBV6-6; j_gene: TRBJ2-3; abundance: few; CDR3nt: TGTGCCAGCAGAGGGACAGGCAACCGCACAGATACGCAGTATTTT; CDR3aa: CASRGTGNRTDTQYF
d_gene: TRBD2; v_gene: TRBV30; j_gene: TRBJ2-1; abundance: few; CDR3nt: TGTGCCTGGACACGAAGGGCTAGCGGGAGGACAAAAAACAATGAGCAGTTCTTC; CDR3aa: CAWTRRASGRTKNNEQFF